The rows below give T cell receptor beta chains drawn from one sample of a study of blood T cell repertoires in COVID-19. Profiled with immunoSEQ multiplex PCR; TCRdb holds only in-frame clones, not every one. The table lists 250,000 to 300,000 clones, 75% to 90% of them singletons, with around 14% in the top ten. The sequenced material came from peripheral blood. The receptors stem from a woman aged 70 to 79 with COVID-19, enrolled during active disease. Both conserved end residues are part of each CDR3. Fields, in order: V gene, D gene, clone size, J gene, CDR3 DNA, CDR3 protein. The D gene is left open where the match is weak. Size values are once, few and many counts, or a class for expanded clones, and some rows have none.

>TRBV7-2|TRBD2|once|TRBJ2-3
TGTGCCAGCAGCCCAGGACTAGCGGGGGTACGAGATACGCAGTATTTT
CASSPGLAGVRDTQYF
>TRBV6-2/TRBV6-3|.|few|TRBJ1-2
TGTGCCAGCAGTTACAAGGGGTACTATGGCTACACCTTC
CASSYKGYYGYTF
>TRBV6-5|TRBD1|.|TRBJ1-1
TGTGCCAGCAGCGGGACAGGGAGCACTGAAGCTTTCTTT
CASSGTGSTEAFF
>TRBV11-3|.|few|TRBJ2-2
TGTGCCAGCAGCTTCCAGGGTGGGCTCACCGGGGAGCTGTTTTTT
CASSFQGGLTGELFF
>TRBV14|.|.|TRBJ1-4
TGTGCCAGCAGCCGAGGCCCTAATGAAAAACTGTTTTTT
CASSRGPNEKLFF
>TRBV29-1|TRBD1|.|TRBJ2-2
TGCAGCGTTGGAGGGGGCTCCACCGGGGAGCTGTTTTTT
CSVGGGSTGELFF
>TRBV24-1|.|.|TRBJ2-7
TGTGCCACCAGTGAACTGGGGGCTGGGACAAACTACGAGCAGTACTTC
CATSELGAGTNYEQYF
>TRBV28|.|.|TRBJ1-1
TGTGCCAGCAGTTTGTTCCGGGAAATTGAAGCTTTCTTT
CASSLFREIEAFF
>TRBV4-3|.|.|TRBJ1-4
TGCGCCAGCAGCCAAGCACAGGGTGGCGGTAATGAAAAACTGTTTTTT
CASSQAQGGGNEKLFF
>TRBV21-1|.|.|TRBJ2-4
TGTGCCAGCAGTTGCCTGATGTGCGGACTAAAAGGGCGGGACATTCAGTACTTC
CASSCLMCGLKGRDIQYF
>TRBV30|.|.|TRBJ1-1
TGTGCCTGGAGTCGAGGGAGCTCGAACACTGAAGCTTTCTTT
CAWSRGSSNTEAFF
>TRBV18|.|once|TRBJ1-2
TGTGCCAGCTCACCTGGGCGGGGCCTTGCATATGGCTACACCTTC
CASSPGRGLAYGYTF
>TRBV19|.|.|TRBJ2-3
TGTGCCAGTAGATGGAGGCTGAGCACAGATACGCAGTATTTT
CASRWRLSTDTQYF
>TRBV5-1|.|.|TRBJ2-2
TGCGCCAGCAGCTTGGCCCCCATAGTGGCCGGGGAGCTGTTTTTT
CASSLAPIVAGELFF
>TRBV6-2/TRBV6-3|TRBD2|once|TRBJ2-1
TGTGCCAGCAGCACCCGGACTAGCGGGGGGAACAATGAGCAGTTCTTC
CASSTRTSGGNNEQFF
>TRBV30|TRBD1|.|TRBJ2-1
TGTGCCTGGAGAGTAAGGACAGGAAGGCTCAATGAGCAGTTCTTC
CAWRVRTGRLNEQFF
>TRBV27|TRBD1|.|TRBJ2-1
TGTGCCACTTGGCGGGACAGGGCATCCAATGAGCAGTTCTTC
CATWRDRASNEQFF
>TRBV5-4|TRBD1|once|TRBJ1-2
TGTGCCAGCAGCTTTCAAGACAGGGCCTCGGGCTACACCTTC
CASSFQDRASGYTF
>TRBV5-1|.|.|TRBJ2-6
TGCGCCACCCTCCCGGGGATACTCTTCTCTGGGGCCAACGTCCTGACTTTC
CATLPGILFSGANVLTF
>TRBV5-6|.|few|TRBJ1-1
TGTGCCAGCAGCTCAGACTTGAACACTGAAGCTTTCTTT
CASSSDLNTEAFF
>TRBV12-5|TRBD1|.|TRBJ1-1
TGTGCTAGTGGTTTGGTTGGGACAGGCCTTCTTCACACTGAAGCTTTCTTT
CASGLVGTGLLHTEAFF
>TRBV20-1|TRBD1|.|TRBJ2-7
TGCAGTGCTAGTTGGGACAGGGGGCCAGGCGAGCAGTACTTC
CSASWDRGPGEQYF
>TRBV12-5|.|.|TRBJ2-7
TGTGCTAGTGGCCTCGACAGTTCCTACGAGCAGTACTTC
CASGLDSSYEQYF
>TRBV30|.|.|TRBJ1-5
TGTGCCTGGAGTTTGGGGCAGGGAACGCAGCCCCAGCATTTT
CAWSLGQGTQPQHF
>TRBV5-6|TRBD2|few|TRBJ2-7
TGTGCCAGCCGGGCACTAACTATAGCGGGGGGGCCGATTTACGAGCAGTACTTC
CASRALTIAGGPIYEQYF
>TRBV3-1/TRBV3-2|TRBD2|.|TRBJ2-6
TGTGCCAGCAGCCAAGGGACTAGCGGGGGACTTACGACTGGGGCCAACGTCCTGACTTTC
CASSQGTSGGLTTGANVLTF
>TRBV9|TRBD1|.|TRBJ1-3
TGTGCCAGCAGCGTAGAGGGACAGGGCTCTGGAAACACCATATATTTT
CASSVEGQGSGNTIYF
>TRBV6-1|.|.|TRBJ1-2
TGTGCCAGCAGTGAATTAGGGGGGGGGACCAGCTATGGCTACACCTTC
CASSELGGGTSYGYTF
>TRBV6-5|.|.|TRBJ2-7
TGTGCCAGCAGTTACTCTTCACAGGCCTACGAGCAGTACTTC
CASSYSSQAYEQYF
>TRBV30|TRBD1|.|TRBJ2-2
TGTGCCTGGAGTGACCCCAGACAGGGGGGCACCGGGGAGCTGTTTTTT
CAWSDPRQGGTGELFF
>TRBV3-1/TRBV3-2|TRBD1|.|TRBJ1-1
TGTGCCAGCAGCCAGGGGGACAGTCTCTGGAGGACTGAAGCTTTCTTT
CASSQGDSLWRTEAFF
>TRBV6-5|.|.|TRBJ1-5
TGTGCCAGCAGTTACTCCAGGACTCACAATCAGCCCCAGCATTTT
CASSYSRTHNQPQHF
>TRBV27|.|.|TRBJ2-7
TGTGCCAGCAGTTTACTCTTCAGGGTTGGCTCCTACGAGCAGTACTTC
CASSLLFRVGSYEQYF
>TRBV5-4|.|few|TRBJ2-7
TGTGCCAGCAGCTTGGCCGGGGTGGGCTTTCGGTACTTC
CASSLAGVGFRYF
>TRBV6-5|TRBD2|.|TRBJ2-7
TGTGCCAGCAGCGATAGGGCGGGGGATTACGAGCAGTACTTC
CASSDRAGDYEQYF
>TRBV3-1/TRBV3-2|TRBD2|.|TRBJ2-1
TGTGCCAGCAGCCGGGGGGGGGATTCCTACAATGAGCAGTTCTTC
CASSRGGDSYNEQFF
>TRBV12-3/TRBV12-4|.|once|TRBJ1-1
TGTGCCAGCACCATAACCCGAGGCACTGAAGCTTTCTTT
CASTITRGTEAFF
>TRBV7-9|.|once|TRBJ1-2
TGTGCCAGCAGCTTGGAGCCCTGGCGTGGCTACACCTTC
CASSLEPWRGYTF
>TRBV7-6|.|.|TRBJ1-2
TGTGCCAGCAGCTCTTACATACAGGTCCCCTTAGGTGGCTACACCTTC
CASSSYIQVPLGGYTF
>TRBV7-3|.|.|TRBJ1-1
TGTGCCAGCAGCTCGGGACAAAACACTGAAGCTTTCTTT
CASSSGQNTEAFF
>TRBV6-5|TRBD2|.|TRBJ2-1
TGTGCCAGCAGTAAAAGACTAGCGGGGAAGGATGAGCAGTTCTTC
CASSKRLAGKDEQFF
>TRBV29-1|TRBD1|.|TRBJ1-2
TGCAGCGTCGACAGGGGGGTCGATGGCTACACCTTC
CSVDRGVDGYTF
>TRBV14|TRBD1|.|TRBJ2-1
TGTGCCAGCAGCCGTCGGACAGGGGGCTCCTACAATGAGCAGTTCTTC
CASSRRTGGSYNEQFF
>TRBV11-2|TRBD2|.|TRBJ2-7
TGTGCCAGCAGCTTAGCGGGGGGGCCTACCTACGAGCAGTACTTC
CASSLAGGPTYEQYF
>TRBV9|TRBD2|.|TRBJ2-3
TGTGCCAGCAGCGTGGAAGCGGGGGGGCTAGGTACGCAGTATTTT
CASSVEAGGLGTQYF
>TRBV18|TRBD1|.|TRBJ1-4
TGTGCCAGTCAACCCCGGGACAGGGGTGAAAAACTGTTTTTT
CASQPRDRGEKLFF
>TRBV28|TRBD1|once|TRBJ2-7
TGTGCCAGCAGTTTTGTAGGACAGGGCTACGAGCAGTACTTC
CASSFVGQGYEQYF
>TRBV2|TRBD1|.|TRBJ1-2
TGTGCCAGCAGTCCCACAGGGGCTGCGTCTGGCTACACCTTC
CASSPTGAASGYTF
>TRBV3-1/TRBV3-2|.|.|TRBJ2-7
TGTGCCAGCACCCCGACAGGTGCTTTCTACGAGCAGTACTTC
CASTPTGAFYEQYF
>TRBV27|.|.|TRBJ2-1
TGTGCCAGCAGTTTACGTAAAGGGCCCCAAAGCGGAGAGCAGTTCTTC
CASSLRKGPQSGEQFF
>TRBV7-2|.|.|TRBJ1-1
TGTGCCAGCAGGTATGACAGCAACACTGAAGCTTTCTTT
CASRYDSNTEAFF
>TRBV7-9|.|.|TRBJ1-2
TGTGCCAGCAGCTTAGACGGCTATGGCTACACCTTC
CASSLDGYGYTF
>TRBV10-3|.|.|TRBJ1-5
TGTGCCATCAAGAGAGATAGCAATCAGCCCCAGCATTTT
CAIKRDSNQPQHF
>TRBV29-1|TRBD2|.|TRBJ2-3
TGCAGCGCTATCTATAGCGGGGGGGTCACAGATACGCAGTATTTT
CSAIYSGGVTDTQYF